These T cell receptor beta chains were read from a single sample in a study of blood T cell repertoires in COVID-19. Profiling relied on immunoSEQ multiplex PCR, and the TCRdb table lists in-frame clones only, not all of them. The table has about 220,000 clones, almost 85% seen once; the top ten hold about 2.4%. Material: peripheral blood. The source of these receptors is a woman aged 70 to 79 with COVID-19, enrolled during active disease. Both conserved end residues are part of each CDR3. D genes are given only for firm matches. Clone sizes are given selectively: once, few, many, or a class where the clone is expanded.

d_gene,v_gene,abundance,j_gene,CDR3nt,CDR3aa
TRBD1,TRBV5-6,NA,TRBJ1-2,TGTGCCAGCAGCCCGCAGGACAGGGGGCTTAACTATGGCTACACCTTC,CASSPQDRGLNYGYTF
TRBD1,TRBV5-6,NA,TRBJ1-2,TGTGCCAGCAGGAGAACAGGGGGCGCCTATGGCTACACCTTC,CASRRTGGAYGYTF
NA,TRBV29-1,NA,TRBJ1-1,TGCAGCGTTGCCACCTCCACTCAGGCTGAAGCTTTCTTT,CSVATSTQAEAFF
NA,TRBV6-2/TRBV6-3,NA,TRBJ1-1,TGTGCCAGCAGCCAGCAAGCCGTCGGGGCTGAAGCTTTCTTT,CASSQQAVGAEAFF
NA,TRBV19,few,TRBJ2-3,TGTGCCAGTAGTGCGGGGACCCGGGGGACAGATACGCAGTATTTT,CASSAGTRGTDTQYF
TRBD1,TRBV18,NA,TRBJ2-1,TGTGCCAGCTCACCAACAGGGGGCTGGAATGAGCAGTTCTTC,CASSPTGGWNEQFF
NA,TRBV7-3,NA,TRBJ2-7,TGTGCCAGCAGCTTAACTGGGAACTCAGCGGTGGACGAGCAGTACTTC,CASSLTGNSAVDEQYF
TRBD2,TRBV6-1,NA,TRBJ2-7,TGTGCCAGCAGTGGACCCGTGAGCGGGATTTCCTACGAGCAGTACTTC,CASSGPVSGISYEQYF
TRBD1,TRBV27,NA,TRBJ2-5,TGTGCCAGCAGCCGACTACAGGGGTGGGAGACCCAGTACTTC,CASSRLQGWETQYF
TRBD1,TRBV7-6,NA,TRBJ2-1,TGTGCCAGCAGCATCGACAGGGCCAGGTACAATGAGCAGTTCTTC,CASSIDRARYNEQFF
NA,TRBV3-1/TRBV3-2,NA,TRBJ2-5,TGTGCCAGCAGCCGATTCCCTACAGGGTCGGGGGAGACCCAGTACTTC,CASSRFPTGSGETQYF
NA,TRBV18,NA,TRBJ2-4,TGTGCCAGCTCACCACTCAGGGTCGCGGAGTCACAGTACTTC,CASSPLRVAESQYF
NA,TRBV27,NA,TRBJ1-2,TGTGCCAGCAGTTTAAGTCCAGGGGAGAGCTATGGCTACACCTTC,CASSLSPGESYGYTF
NA,TRBV5-1,NA,TRBJ1-1,TGCGCCAGCAGCTCGCCGGGACTGAGGAACACTGAAGCTTTCTTT,CASSSPGLRNTEAFF
NA,TRBV29-1,NA,TRBJ1-5,TGCAGCGTTCGAGAAGTTCAGGGCCTGGCCCAGCATTTT,CSVREVQGLAQHF
NA,TRBV5-4,few,TRBJ1-1,TGTGCCAGCAGCTTTTTTCAGGCGCTGAACACTGAAGCTTTCTTT,CASSFFQALNTEAFF
NA,TRBV5-5,NA,TRBJ2-7,TGTGCCAGCAGCTCCATGACTGGAAACTACGAGCAGTACTTC,CASSSMTGNYEQYF
TRBD2,TRBV4-2,once,TRBJ2-3,TGTGCCAGCAGCCAGCTTCCAGCGGGGGGGGGAGATACGCAGTATTTT,CASSQLPAGGGDTQYF
TRBD2,TRBV6-2/TRBV6-3,NA,TRBJ2-7,TGTGCCAGCAGTTACAAGGGGGCTAGCGGGACCTACGAGCAGTACTTC,CASSYKGASGTYEQYF
TRBD1,TRBV19,NA,TRBJ2-2,TGTGCCAGTAGGACGACAGGGGCGAACACCGGGGAGCTGTTTTTT,CASRTTGANTGELFF
TRBD1,TRBV6-4,NA,TRBJ2-2,TGTGCCAGCAGTTTGGAGGGACAGGGCTCCACCGGGGAGCTGTTTTTT,CASSLEGQGSTGELFF
TRBD1,TRBV5-1,once,TRBJ2-7,TGCGCCAGCGGGCTAATGGACAGGGGGCGCGACGAGCAGTACTTC,CASGLMDRGRDEQYF
TRBD1,TRBV5-1,NA,TRBJ1-2,TGCGCCAGCAGCCCCGAAGGGACAGCGAATGGCTACACCTTC,CASSPEGTANGYTF
NA,TRBV27,NA,TRBJ1-2,TGTGCCAGCAGTTTATTGAGGCCCGAGGCTCCTGGCTACACCTTC,CASSLLRPEAPGYTF
TRBD1,TRBV19,once,TRBJ1-5,TGTGCCAGTAGTACGGGACAGGGAAATCATCAGCCCCAGCATTTT,CASSTGQGNHQPQHF
NA,TRBV7-6,NA,TRBJ1-6,TGTGCCAGCAGCTTGAATCAAGGGGGTAATTCACCCCTCCACTTT,CASSLNQGGNSPLHF